This TCR beta chain was sequenced during a study of CD4 T cells in relation to SARS-CoV-2 and coronaviruses. On the study more broadly: PBMCs were cultured with antigen for approximately nine days before TCR beta sequencing. Convalescent patients were 8 males and a handful of females; two were Hispanic.

The CDR3 is 16 residues long. The J segment lost 7 bases and the V segment lost 4 bases, leaving 12 bases of the junction unmatched. CDR1 is SGHKS and CDR2 is YYEKEE in the germline V gene (reference sequence). General study results and limits: SARS-CoV-2-driven expansion was significantly weaker in crossreactive than monoreactive clones.

The method was immunoSEQ multiplex PCR; TCRdb's version includes in-frame clones alone and lacks a portion of them. The table has approximately 36,000 clones, roughly 83% seen once. Naive or memory CD4+ cells were cultured 1:1 with T cell-depleted PBMCs plus CEF. Notes on this clone: Antigen: not known.

The chain employs TRBV5-5 and TRBJ1-1, with 11 bases fitting TRBD1. Sequenced sample: naive CD4+ T cells from PBMCs, cultured in vitro. Indicated subset: naive CD4+ T cells isolated by negative enrichment. The sequence came from an adult with COVID-19. The CDR3 nucleotides are TGTGCCAGCAGCCACGGGACAGGGGGGCCATGGAGTGAAGCTTTCTTT. The encoded protein is CASSHGTGGPWSEAFF.